The 18 T cell receptor beta chains below come from one sample, sequenced in a study of cytomegalovirus exposure and HLA in healthy donors. This PCR relied on a set of 60 Vbeta primers and 13 Jbeta primers. Method: immunoSEQ multiplex PCR; TCRdb's copy keeps in-frame clones and lacks some. In the table there are 120,000 to 150,000 clones, roughly three fifths of which are singletons. Input material: PBMCs. The receptor source for this set is a woman aged 60-75 years in good health and CMV-seronegative.

The chain is built from TRBV29-1 and TRBJ2-1; 7 nucleotides agree with TRBD2. CDR1 and CDR2 (germline): SQVTM, ANQGSEA. CDR3 length: 13 amino acids. With V trimmed by 5 bases and J by 2 bases, 3 bases remained unmatched. In DNA, the CDR3 is TGCAGCGTTTCTGCGGGAGCCTACAATGAGCAGTTCTTC. It is translated as CSVSAGAYNEQFF.

This clone has just a few counts. This sequence joins TRBV27 and TRBJ2-5; 9 positions agree with TRBD1. TRBJ2-7 explains the end of the DNA better; the J call may be wrong. The CDR3 is 16 residues long. CDR1 is MNHEY and CDR2 is SMNVEV in the germline V gene (reference sequence). Here the CDR3 reads CASSQSGTGLSYEQYF. CDR3 bases: TGTGCCAGCAGTCAATCCGGGACAGGGCTCTCCTACGAGCAGTACTTC.

The chain recombines TRBV6-6 with TRBJ2-6; TRBD1 aligns across 9 bases. CDR1 is MNHNY, CDR2 SVGAGI, per germline (reference sequence). V lost 7 bases to trimming and J lost 4 bases; unmatched junction nucleotides: 8. This CDR3 has 16 residues. In DNA, the CDR3 is TGTGCCAGCACCGGGACAGGGTCTTTAGGGGCCAACGTCCTGACTTTC. Translating gives CASTGTGSLGANVLTF.

This chain uses TRBV7-2 with TRBJ2-1, with D possibly TRBD2 on 6 matching bases. The CDR3 covers 15 residues. V was trimmed by 9 bases and J by 4 bases, leaving 19 bases between them. Germline loops: CDR1 SGHTA, CDR2 FQGNSA. CDR3: CASMEGRFRYNEQFF. The DNA of the CDR3 is TGTGCCAGTATGGAGGGGAGGTTCCGGTACAATGAGCAGTTCTTC.

The CDR3 DNA follows: TGTGCCAGCAACCGACACCCCACCGGGGAGCTGTTTTTT. Translation: CASNRHPTGELFF. J is TRBJ2-2 and V is TRBV25-1; D gene unclear. V lost 7 bases, J lost 4 bases, and 10 bases lay in between. The CDR3 consists of 13 residues. Germline V gene sequence: CDR1 MGHDK, CDR2 SYGVNS. The variable domain in full, with the rest retrieved from reference TRBV25-1 and TRBJ2-2, is EADIYQTPRYLVIGTGKKITLECSQTMGHDKMYWYQQDPGMELHLIHYSYGVNSTEKGDLSSESTVSRIRTEHFPLTLESARPSHTSQYLCASNRHPTGELFFGEGSRLTVL.

V is TRBV15 and J is TRBJ2-2; 8 bases fit TRBD1. There are 15 residues in the CDR3. J gave up 7 bases and V 0 bases, and 4 bases lay outside the gene matches. Germline CDR1 and CDR2: LNHNV and YYDKDF (reference sequence). The CDR3 is CATSRDQGAGGELFF. DNA of the CDR3: TGTGCCACCAGCAGAGATCAGGGGGCGGGCGGGGAGCTGTTTTTT.

In its sample, this clone was seen a few times. This chain joins TRBV28 and TRBJ2-7; no clear D. CDR3 length: 13 residues. The ends were cut back, 5 bases at V and 2 bases at J, with 10 bases in the middle. Germline V CDR1 and CDR2: MDHEN, SYDVKM. CDR3 sequence: CASSRGGAYEQYF. CDR3 nucleotide sequence: TGTGCCAGCAGTCGCGGTGGAGCCTACGAGCAGTACTTC.

This clone has only one observation. V usage is TRBV7-9 and J usage is TRBJ1-1; D is undetermined. The CDR3 totals 14 residues. Trimming left V 2 bases short and J 1 base short, with 8 bases between. Germline CDR1 and CDR2: SEHNR and FQNEAQ (reference sequence). The CDR3 region has the DNA TGTGCCAGCAGCTTAAGCAACAGGAACACTGAAGCTTTCTTT. Residues: CASSLSNRNTEAFF.

This clone has just a few counts. The DNA for the CDR3 is TGTGCCAGCAGCTTGTCCCCTCTGGCTCAGCCCCAGCATTTT. This codes for CASSLSPLAQPQHF. The gene calls are TRBV5-4 and TRBJ1-5, with unresolved D. The germline V gene has CDR1 SGHNT and CDR2 YYREEE (reference sequence). V was cut by 1 base and J by 6 bases, with 11 bases left in between. The CDR3 spans 14 residues.

The chain is built from TRBV19 and TRBJ1-1; D is possibly TRBD1 (5 bases). CDR1 is LNHDA, CDR2 SQIVND, per germline (reference sequence). The CDR3 is 13 residues long. Trimming took off 9 bases at V and 3 bases at J, with 14 bases between the two ends. In nucleotides, the CDR3 is TGTGCCAGCCGACTAGGGGCGGACACTGAAGCTTTCTTT. Translation: CASRLGADTEAFF.

As for this clone: The junction shows a germline mismatch at one end, possibly a read error. Additional DNA sequences in this sample encode the identical CDR3. V is TRBV7-9 and J is TRBJ1-5; 10 bases line up with TRBD1. The germline gives CDR1 SEHNR, CDR2 FQNEAQ (reference sequence). The CDR3 loop spans 16 amino acids. The CDR3 here is CASSLVLTGGNQPQHF. Here the CDR3 DNA reads TGTGCCAGCAGCTTAGTATTGACAGGGGGCAACCAGCCCCAGCATTTT.

Remarks on this clone: Other DNA sequences within the sample encode an identical CDR3. V usage is TRBV5-4 and J usage is TRBJ2-5, with D hard to call. The ends were cut back, 0 bases at V and 5 bases at J, with 8 bases in the middle. The CDR3 consists of 13 residues. The germline gives CDR1 SGHNT, CDR2 YYREEE (reference sequence). The CDR3 protein is CASSLAAGETQYF. The CDR3 region has the DNA TGTGCCAGCAGCTTGGCGGCCGGGGAGACCCAGTACTTC.

This clone was seen only a few times. The rearrangement links TRBV19 to TRBJ1-2; TRBD1 agrees at 7 bases. Losses at the gene ends were 6 bases for V and 2 bases for J; bases not matched to a gene: 0. This CDR3 is built from 12 residues. Germline V gives CDR1 LNHDA, CDR2 SQIVND (reference sequence). The CDR3 sequence is CASRTGNYGYTF. The CDR3 nucleotides read TGTGCCAGTAGGACAGGGAACTATGGCTACACCTTC.

This clone was recorded a few times. V gene TRBV6-6 combines with J gene TRBJ1-1; the D is unclear. CDR1 and CDR2 from the germline V gene are MNHNY and SVGAGI (reference sequence). With 2 bases removed from V and 1 base from J, the gap between germline ends came to 8 bases. The CDR3 is 14 residues long. CDR3 nucleotide sequence: TGTGCCAGCAGTTACGACAACAAGAACACTGAAGCTTTCTTT. It is translated as CASSYDNKNTEAFF.

The rearrangement joins TRBV7-6 to TRBJ2-1; 11 bases match TRBD1. V lost 5 bases and J lost 2; bases outside the gene matches: 2. The CDR3 loop spans 15 amino acids. Germline-derived CDR1 and CDR2 are SGHVS and FNYEAQ. CDR3 region: CASSQDRGPYNEQFF. The CDR3 DNA reads as TGTGCCAGCAGCCAGGACAGGGGGCCCTACAATGAGCAGTTCTTC.

There are a few counts of this clone. V gene TRBV6-1 combines with J gene TRBJ1-6, with D tentatively TRBD1 (6 bases). V was clipped by 3 bases and J by 6 bases, with 9 bases between them. The length of the CDR3 is 14 residues. Germline CDR1 is MNHNS and CDR2 is SASEGT. This chain's CDR3 is CASSENRVNSPLHF. In DNA, the CDR3 is TGTGCCAGCAGTGAGAACAGGGTTAATTCACCCCTCCACTTT.

About this clone: Relative to the germline gene, one junction end is altered; a read error may explain this. The V and J genes are TRBV5-5 and TRBJ2-1, with 8 bases that match TRBD2. CDR1 is SGHKS and CDR2 is YYEKEE in the germline V gene (reference sequence). The CDR3 is made up of 14 amino acids. CDR3 in amino acids: CASRLASGYNEQFF. In DNA form, the CDR3 reads TGTGCCAGCAGGTTGGCTAGCGGGTACAATGAGCAGTTCTTC.

This clone has a single count. The chain employs TRBV5-6 and TRBJ2-3; 15 nucleotides agree with TRBD2. V shed 1 base, J shed 4 bases, and the junction held 7 bases outside the gene matches. This CDR3 contains 18 residues. Germline V gene data show CDR1 as SGHDT and CDR2 as YYEEEE. CDR3 coding DNA: TGTGCCAGCAGCTTGATAGGACTAGCGGGGGGGAAGTCAGATACGCAGTATTTT. It translates to CASSLIGLAGGKSDTQYF.